Presented here are 28 T cell receptor beta chains from one specimen sequenced in a study of T cell responses to AZD1222 COVID-19 vaccine. TCRdb's copy holds only in-frame clones and misses some; the assay was immunoSEQ multiplex PCR. The table shows about 140,000 clones, with roughly 88% occurring only once. The sequences come from peripheral blood, collected 28 days after the second AZD1222 dose. All receptors derive from an adult who received the AZD1222 COVID-19 vaccine.

J is TRBJ2-1 and V is TRBV19; 10 nucleotides line up with TRBD2. The CDR3 length is 14 residues. Per the germline V gene, CDR1 is LNHDA and CDR2 is SQIVND (reference sequence). Unmatched junction bases numbered 7, after V lost 7 bases and J lost 7 bases. DNA for the CDR3: TGTGCCAGTAAGGCTAGCGGGAGAAGGAATGAGCAGTTCTTC. Protein sequence: CASKASGRRNEQFF.

This chain connects TRBV29-1 to TRBJ1-1, with a possible D match to TRBD1 (5 bases). The CDR3 consists of 13 residues. Trimming removed 3 bases at V and 4 bases at J, with 12 bases between. In germline, CDR1 is SQVTM, CDR2 ANQGSEA. The CDR3 nucleotides read TGCAGCGTTGATCCGGGGGTCCCCACTGAAGCTTTCTTT. Translated: CSVDPGVPTEAFF.

This CDR3 is CASSLDTGRDHYGYTF. The CDR3 DNA sequence: TGTGCCAGCAGCTTAGACACAGGGAGGGACCACTATGGCTACACCTTC. The chain joins TRBV7-9 to TRBJ1-2, with D maybe TRBD1 (6 bases). Per the germline V gene, CDR1 is SEHNR and CDR2 is FQNEAQ (reference sequence). The CDR3 totals 16 residues. V lost 1 base and J 3 bases, leaving 15 bases between the germline ends.

This rearrangement joins TRBV5-8 to TRBJ1-6; D possibly corresponds to TRBD1 (5 bases). V shed 0 bases and J shed 5 bases, with 15 bases lying between them. CDR3 size: 17 residues. Germline CDR1 and CDR2: SGHTS and YDEGEE. The CDR3 region is CASSLGTGAYNNSPLHF. CDR3 nucleotides: TGTGCCAGCAGCTTGGGTACAGGAGCCTACAATAATTCACCCCTCCACTTT.

The gene calls are TRBV28 and TRBJ1-5; tentatively, D is TRBD1 (5 bases). Trimming cost V 2 bases and J 1 base, with 9 bases left between them. Germline V gene sequence: CDR1 MDHEN, CDR2 SYDVKM. This CDR3 is 15 amino acids long. Here the CDR3 reads CASSLEGLSNQPQHF. CDR3 sequence (DNA): TGTGCCAGCAGTTTAGAGGGGTTGAGCAATCAGCCCCAGCATTTT.

In its sample, this clone was seen once. The chain combines TRBV5-1 with TRBJ2-3; maybe TRBD1 (6 bases). Trimming shortened V by 0 bases and J by 6 bases, and 14 bases separated the two germline ends. The CDR3 length is 15 residues. Germline V lookup: CDR1 SGHRS, CDR2 YFSETQ. The CDR3: CASSLEGHSGDTQYF. The CDR3, as DNA: TGCGCCAGCAGCTTGGAGGGACATTCCGGGGATACGCAGTATTTT.

V and J are TRBV30 and TRBJ2-1; 13 bases fit TRBD2. The CDR3 is made up of 14 amino acids. V gave up 4 bases and J gave up 8 bases; unmatched junction bases: 5. The germline V gene has CDR1 GTSNPN and CDR2 SVGIG (reference sequence). The CDR3 nucleotides read TGTGCCTGGACCTCAGGACTAGCGGGAGATGAGCAGTTCTTC. Amino acids: CAWTSGLAGDEQFF.

The rearrangement joins TRBV6-2 or TRBV6-3 to TRBJ2-7; a possible D gene is TRBD1 (6 bases). Germline CDR1 is MNHEY and CDR2 is SVGEGT. Trimming removed 2 bases from V and 0 bases from J, with 14 bases in between. The CDR3 totals 16 residues. Written as DNA, the CDR3 is TGTGCCAGCAGTTACGACGTTGACAGGAACTCCTACGAGCAGTACTTC. Translation: CASSYDVDRNSYEQYF.

The V and J genes are TRBV11-2 and TRBJ1-3; no clear D. The V end lost 9 bases, the J end lost 0 bases, and 9 bases lay between the germline ends. Germline V gene sequence: CDR1 SGHAT, CDR2 FQNNGV. The CDR3 extends over 13 amino acids. The CDR3: CASRLDSGNTIYF. CDR3 nucleotides: TGTGCCAGTAGATTGGACTCTGGAAACACCATATATTTT.

The rearrangement links TRBV4-2 to TRBJ2-6, with a weak D call TRBD1 (7 bases). The CDR3 length is 17 residues. Germline V gives CDR1 LGHNA, CDR2 YNFKEQ. Deletions cut 4 bases from V and 0 bases from J, with 13 bases between. In nucleotides, the CDR3 is TGTGCCAGCAGCCCCCAGGGGGGCGTCTCTGGGGCCAACGTCCTGACTTTC. Translation gives CASSPQGGVSGANVLTF.

The J gene is TRBJ2-7, the V gene TRBV18; 15 bases are a match to TRBD2. The CDR3 is 20 residues long. CDR1 and CDR2 (germline): KGHSH, LQKENI. Unmatched junction bases numbered 15, after V lost 6 bases and J lost 0 bases. CDR3 bases: TGTGCCAGCTCGCCCCTCACAATAGGGACTAGCGGGAGGCTCTCCTACGAGCAGTACTTC. It codes for CASSPLTIGTSGRLSYEQYF. The variable domain in full, with the rest retrieved from reference TRBV18 and TRBJ2-7, is NAGVMQNPRHLVRRRGQEARLRCSPMKGHSHVYWYRQLPEEGLKFMVYLQKENIIDESGMPKERFSAEFPKEGPSILRIQQVVRGDSAAYFCASSPLTIGTSGRLSYEQYFGPGTRLTVT.

This clone showed up just a few times. V usage is TRBV19 and J usage is TRBJ1-1; D gene ambiguous. CDR1 is LNHDA and CDR2 is SQIVND in the germline V gene (reference sequence). The length of the CDR3 is 15 residues. Trimming took 6 bases from V and 0 from J, leaving 14 bases between them. The CDR3 DNA reads TGTGCCAGTAGGGGAACAGACCTTATGAACACTGAAGCTTTCTTT. Protein sequence: CASRGTDLMNTEAFF.

The rearrangement joins TRBV7-6 to TRBJ2-2; TRBD1 matches 7 bases. Per germline, CDR1 SGHVS and CDR2 FNYEAQ. This CDR3 has 16 residues. The junction had 5 bases not matched to a gene; V was cut back by 2 bases and J by 2 bases. The CDR3 spells CASSLRDRKNTGELFF. The CDR3 DNA reads as TGTGCCAGCAGCTTACGGGACAGAAAAAACACCGGGGAGCTGTTTTTT.

J is TRBJ2-2 and V is TRBV28; 14 bases are a match to TRBD2. Germline CDR1 MDHEN, CDR2 SYDVKM. V gave up 9 bases and J gave up 6 bases; unmatched junction bases: 9. The CDR3 runs to 16 residues. The CDR3 nucleotides are TGTGCCAGTAGACTAGCGGGAGGGCCGAGGCCCGGGGAGCTGTTTTTT. This codes for CASRLAGGPRPGELFF.

The V gene is TRBV7-2, the J gene TRBJ2-2; a weak D match, TRBD2 (7 bases). The CDR3 spans 16 residues. The ends were cut back, 5 bases at V and 4 bases at J, with 17 bases in the middle. Germline values: CDR1 SGHTA, CDR2 FQGNSA. The CDR3 region is CASSQVGGRVTGELFF. DNA for the CDR3: TGTGCCAGCAGCCAGGTGGGGGGGCGCGTCACCGGGGAGCTGTTTTTT.

The chain couples TRBV9 to TRBJ2-3, with 7 bases identical to TRBD2. Germline V gene data show CDR1 as SGDLS and CDR2 as YYNGEE. The length of the CDR3 is 15 residues. Trimming cost V 1 base and J 2 bases; bases outside gene matches: 4. The DNA for the CDR3 is TGTGCCAGCAGCGTAAGGGACTACCACACAGATACGCAGTATTTT. Translated: CASSVRDYHTDTQYF.

The gene calls are TRBV5-8 and TRBJ1-5; TRBD1 is a possible D gene (5 bases). CDR3 length: 15 residues. Germline CDR1 SGHTS, CDR2 YDEGEE. Trimming left V 1 base short and J 0 bases short, with 8 bases between. The chain's CDR3 is CASSLRGYSNQPQHF. In nucleotides, the CDR3 is TGTGCCAGCAGCTTGCGGGGGTATAGCAATCAGCCCCAGCATTTT.

The chain is built from TRBV6-5 and TRBJ2-1, with D tentatively TRBD1 (7 bases). There are 15 residues in the CDR3. V shed 6 bases and J shed 6 bases, with 18 bases lying between them. Germline loops: CDR1 MNHEY, CDR2 SVGAGI. CDR3 in amino acids: CASRLGRGASNEQFF. CDR3 coding DNA: TGTGCCAGCAGACTCGGCAGGGGGGCCAGCAATGAGCAGTTCTTC.

V usage is TRBV5-5 and J usage is TRBJ1-5; 11 nucleotides line up with TRBD1. V lost 2 bases to trimming and J lost 3 bases; unmatched junction nucleotides: 4. This CDR3 region has 16 residues. Germline values: CDR1 SGHKS, CDR2 YYEKEE (reference sequence). In nucleotides, the CDR3 is TGTGCCAGCAGCTTAGGGACAGGGGGTCCCAATCAGCCCCAGCATTTT. Translation: CASSLGTGGPNQPQHF.

The genes are TRBV4-2 and TRBJ2-3; maybe TRBD2 (6 bases). Germline V CDR1 and CDR2: LGHNA, YNFKEQ. Trimming left V 0 bases short and J 5 bases short, with 9 bases between. This CDR3 contains 14 residues. DNA of the CDR3: TGTGCCAGCAGCCAAGAGGTCGGGGGAGATACGCAGTATTTT. Translated: CASSQEVGGDTQYF.

The chain has TRBV5-5 and TRBJ2-3, with 8 nucleotides matching TRBD2. Germline V gene data show CDR1 as SGHKS and CDR2 as YYEKEE (reference sequence). V lost 3 bases to trimming and J lost 3 bases; unmatched junction nucleotides: 6. The CDR3 spans 15 residues. CDR3 in DNA: TGTGCCAGCAGCTCCCGGACTAGCTTGACAGATACGCAGTATTTT. Translated, it gives CASSSRTSLTDTQYF.

V gene TRBV11-2 combines with J gene TRBJ2-6, with D hard to call. With 3 bases removed from V and 0 bases from J, the gap between germline ends came to 9 bases. Germline assignment: CDR1 SGHAT and CDR2 FQNNGV. The CDR3 has 16 residues. The CDR3 spells CASSLDRRSGANVLTF. CDR3 nucleotide sequence: TGTGCCAGCAGCTTGGACCGCCGCTCTGGGGCCAACGTCCTGACTTTC.

For this clone: One end of the junction is discordant with germline, which a read error may explain. As DNA, the CDR3 is TGTGCCACCAGTGATTTCGGGCTAGCGGGAGGCCTGGTCTTC. Amino acids: CATSDFGLAGGLVF. The V call is TRBV24-1, the J call TRBJ2-1; TRBD2 aligns across 11 bases. The germline V gene has CDR1 KGHDR and CDR2 SFDVKD. This CDR3 region has 14 residues.

The chain links TRBV6-6 to TRBJ1-6, with D perhaps TRBD1 (6 bases). Trimming stripped 6 bases from V and 7 bases from J, with 25 bases between. Germline loops: CDR1 MNHNY, CDR2 SVGAGI (reference sequence). The CDR3 totals 18 residues. The CDR3 here is CASSRHSADRDKNSPLHF. The CDR3, as DNA: TGTGCCAGCAGCCGACATTCTGCGGACCGGGACAAGAATTCACCCCTCCACTTT.

This sequence joins TRBV9 and TRBJ1-2; 7 bases line up with TRBD1. J lost 4 bases, V lost 2 bases, and 11 bases had no gene match. There are 16 residues in the CDR3. CDR1 SGDLS and CDR2 YYNGEE come from the germline V gene. CDR3 DNA: TGTGCCAGCAGCGTTACCGGGACAGAGCCTCGCTATGGCTACACCTTC. Its protein product is CASSVTGTEPRYGYTF. Complete variable domain (other parts from reference TRBV9 and TRBJ1-2): DSGVTQTPKHLITATGQRVTLRCSPRSGDLSVYWYQQSLDQGLQFLIQYYNGEERAKGNILERFSAQQFPDLHSELNLSSLELGDSALYFCASSVTGTEPRYGYTFGSGTRLTVV.

The rearrangement uses TRBV4-3 and TRBJ2-3; 8 bases match TRBD1. Germline V CDR1 and CDR2: LGHNA, YSLEER. This CDR3 region has 15 residues. The J segment lost 11 bases and the V segment lost 4 bases, leaving 14 bases of the junction unmatched. The CDR3 protein is CASSLKGQAAGEQYF. The CDR3 DNA follows: TGCGCCAGCAGCCTTAAGGGACAGGCCGCCGGTGAGCAGTATTTT.

The chain employs TRBV5-5 and TRBJ1-6; no reliable D call. The germline V gene encodes CDR1 SGHKS and CDR2 YYEKEE (reference sequence). The CDR3 sequence is 15 residues long. V was clipped by 1 base and J by 0 bases, with 5 bases between them. CDR3 DNA sequence: TGTGCCAGCAGCTTGTATGGCTCCTATAATTCACCCCTCCACTTT. The encoded protein is CASSLYGSYNSPLHF.

V usage is TRBV11-3 and J usage is TRBJ2-1; D is unresolved. CDR1 is SGHNT and CDR2 is YENEEA in the germline V gene. V lost 5 bases to trimming and J lost 0 bases, with 8 bases between them. The CDR3 runs to 14 residues. CDR3 DNA sequence: TGTGCCAGCAGCCCCCCGAGCTCCTACAATGAGCAGTTCTTC. This sequence encodes CASSPPSSYNEQFF.